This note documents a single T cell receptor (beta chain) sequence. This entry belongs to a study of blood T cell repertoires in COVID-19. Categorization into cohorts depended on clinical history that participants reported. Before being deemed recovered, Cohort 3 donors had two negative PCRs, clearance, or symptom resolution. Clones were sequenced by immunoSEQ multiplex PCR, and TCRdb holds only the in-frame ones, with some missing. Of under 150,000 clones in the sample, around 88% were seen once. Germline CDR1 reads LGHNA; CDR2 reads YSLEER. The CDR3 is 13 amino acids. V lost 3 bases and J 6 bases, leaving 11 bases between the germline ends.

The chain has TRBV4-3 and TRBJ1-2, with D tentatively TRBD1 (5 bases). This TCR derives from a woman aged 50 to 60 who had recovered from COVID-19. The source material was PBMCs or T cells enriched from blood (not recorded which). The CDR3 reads CASSQGRANGYTF. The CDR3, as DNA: TGCGCCAGCAGCCAGGGCAGGGCGAATGGCTACACCTTC.